This passage covers 20 T cell receptor beta chains from one sample sequenced in a study of blood T cell repertoires in COVID-19. The assay was immunoSEQ multiplex PCR, and TCRdb's table has in-frame clones only and misses some. The repertoire holds tens of thousands of clones, more than 70% seen once, with around 30% in the top ten. Sequencing was performed on peripheral blood. The source is a woman over 75 with acute or convalescent COVID-19.

The V and J genes are TRBV19 and TRBJ1-1, with 9 bases lining up with TRBD1. The CDR3 is 14 residues long. Germline V gene sequence: CDR1 LNHDA, CDR2 SQIVND (reference sequence). With 6 bases clipped from V and 0 bases from J, the junction kept 2 bases outside the gene matches. CDR3 in amino acids: CASRGQGMNTEAFF. The CDR3 coding sequence is TGTGCCAGTAGGGGACAGGGAATGAACACTGAAGCTTTCTTT.

This chain connects TRBV13 to TRBJ2-7, with a weak D call TRBD1 (7 bases). The CDR3 totals 13 residues. Trimming took off 5 bases at V and 0 bases at J, with 8 bases between the two ends. Per the germline V gene, CDR1 is PRHDT and CDR2 is FYEKMQ (reference sequence). CDR3 in amino acids: CASSQGGSYEQYF. The CDR3 region has the DNA TGTGCCAGCAGCCAGGGGGGCTCCTACGAGCAGTACTTC.

The rearrangement uses TRBV28 and TRBJ1-2, with a tentative D call TRBD1 (5 bases). This CDR3 contains 13 residues. Germline assignment: CDR1 MDHEN and CDR2 SYDVKM. V was pared by 5 bases and J by 2 bases, with 9 bases between. The CDR3 loop reads CASSPPGNYGYTF. For the CDR3, the DNA is TGTGCCAGCAGTCCCCCAGGGAACTATGGCTACACCTTC.

The chain recombines TRBV11-3 with TRBJ2-1; 16 bases fit TRBD2. V lost 0 bases, J lost 6 bases, and 8 bases stayed unmatched. CDR3 length: 19 amino acids. The germline CDR1 and CDR2 sequences are SGHNT and YENEEA. The chain's CDR3 is CASSLDVPGLAGGSNEQFF. In nucleotides, the CDR3 is TGTGCCAGCAGCTTAGATGTTCCGGGACTAGCGGGGGGGTCCAATGAGCAGTTCTTC. Using reference TRBV11-3 and TRBJ2-1 for the parts outside the CDR3, the full variable domain is EAGVVQSPRYKIIEKKQPVAFWCNPISGHNTLYWYLQNLGQGPELLIRYENEEAVDDSQLPKDRFSAERLKGVDSTLKIQPAELGDSAVYLCASSLDVPGLAGGSNEQFFGPGTRLTVL.

This clone was seen a handful of times. The rearrangement joins TRBV5-1 to TRBJ1-1, with 9 positions matching TRBD1. This CDR3 comprises 16 residues. Per the germline V gene, CDR1 is SGHRS and CDR2 is YFSETQ. With V trimmed by 4 bases and J by 3 bases, 10 bases remained unmatched. CDR3 nucleotide sequence: TGCGCCAGCAGCCGAGGAACAGGGGGCAGGTACACTGAAGCTTTCTTT. Its protein is CASSRGTGGRYTEAFF.

The chain has TRBV7-2 and TRBJ1-5; D is possibly TRBD1 (5 bases). Trimming removed 1 base from V and 3 bases from J, with 10 bases in between. CDR1 SGHTA and CDR2 FQGNSA come from the germline V gene. CDR3 length: 15 residues. In nucleotides, the CDR3 is TGTGCCAGCAGCTTAGACGGACAAGCCAATCAGCCCCAGCATTTT. Its translation: CASSLDGQANQPQHF.

The chain combines TRBV21-1 with TRBJ2-3; the D call TRBD1 from the table was never checked on the DNA. TRBV21-1 is a documented pseudogene. This CDR3 is 14 amino acids long. CDR3 bases: TGTGCCAACCCCGTGGCAGGGTTCACAGATACGCAGTATTTT. As protein: CANPVAGFTDTQYF.

The rearrangement uses TRBV6-4 and TRBJ2-5, with TRBD2 matching over 10 bases. CDR3 size: 14 residues. CDR1 is MRHNA and CDR2 is SNTAGT in the germline V gene. V trimming: 6 bases; J trimming: 2 bases; junction bases outside the gene matches: 3. DNA for the CDR3: TGTGCCAGCAGCTCACTAGCGGGGCAAGAGACCCAGTACTTC. As protein: CASSSLAGQETQYF.

The DNA for the CDR3 is TGTGCCAGCAGCAAAGCCGTTAAGCGGGGGGGCCCAGATACGCAGTATTTT. Its protein is CASSKAVKRGGPDTQYF. This sequence joins TRBV21-1 and TRBJ2-3; TRBD2, as called in the table, went unchecked against the DNA. TRBV21-1 counts as a pseudogene. CDR3 length: 17 amino acids.

The chain links TRBV5-6 to TRBJ2-6; 7 nucleotides line up with TRBD1. The germline gives CDR1 SGHDT, CDR2 YYEEEE. CDR3 length equals 17 residues. V lost 5 bases, J lost 0 bases, and 8 bases stayed unmatched. The DNA of the CDR3 is TGTGCCAGCAGAACTCACTCAGGGGGCTCTGGGGCCAACGTCCTGACTTTC. Its translation: CASRTHSGGSGANVLTF.

This clone was observed once. The chain combines TRBV5-1 with TRBJ2-6; D is possibly TRBD1 (5 bases). This CDR3 comprises 17 residues. Trimming cost V 4 bases and J 2 bases, with 16 bases left between them. The germline CDR1 and CDR2 sequences are SGHRS and YFSETQ. The CDR3 bases are TGCGCCAGCAGCGTTGACGTCCAGGGTACTGGGGCCAACGTCCTGACTTTC. This codes for CASSVDVQGTGANVLTF.

This chain connects TRBV6-5 to TRBJ1-6; 8 bases are a match to TRBD1. CDR1 is MNHEY and CDR2 is SVGAGI in the germline V gene. The CDR3 sequence is 13 residues long. Trimming at V came to 8 bases and at J to 8 bases, leaving 5 bases not matched to a gene. The CDR3 is CASGDRSDSPLHF. In DNA form, the CDR3 reads TGTGCCAGCGGGGACAGGTCGGATTCACCCCTCCACTTT.

This chain connects TRBV2 to TRBJ1-6; no reliable D call. Germline CDR1 and CDR2: SNHLY and FYNNEI. Between the trimmed V and J ends, which lost 4 bases and 16 bases, there was a span of 17 bases. This CDR3 is 13 amino acids long. The CDR3 reads CASSAESAARLHF. The CDR3 DNA is TGTGCCAGCAGTGCTGAAAGCGCGGCGAGACTCCACTTT.

The chain recombines TRBV3-1 (or the pseudogene TRBV3-2) with TRBJ2-2, with D possibly being TRBD2 (5 bases). Trimming pared 0 bases from V and 7 bases from J, leaving 6 bases between. CDR1 and CDR2 from the germline V gene are LGHDT and YNNKEL (reference sequence). The CDR3 sequence is 13 residues long. The CDR3 sequence is CASSQEGVGELFF. The DNA of the CDR3 is TGTGCCAGCAGCCAAGAGGGAGTCGGGGAGCTGTTTTTT.

This chain uses TRBV19 with TRBJ2-5; weak D call: TRBD1 (5 bases). There are 12 residues in the CDR3. Trimming took off 5 bases at V and 13 bases at J, with 17 bases between the two ends. Germline-derived CDR1 and CDR2 are LNHDA and SQIVND (reference sequence). The CDR3: CASSSQGPERYF. The CDR3 coding sequence is TGTGCCAGTAGTTCCCAGGGTCCGGAACGGTACTTC.

CDR3 in DNA: TGCGCCAGCTCCCGGGACAGGGACTTATATGCGAACACCGGGGAGCTGTTTTTT. Protein: CASSRDRDLYANTGELFF. This chain connects TRBV5-1 to TRBJ2-2, with 9 bases lining up with TRBD1. Germline V gene lookup returns CDR1 SGHRS and CDR2 YFSETQ. Trimming removed 7 bases from V and 0 bases from J; junction bases left unmatched: 13. The CDR3 has 18 amino acids.

This sequence joins TRBV19 and TRBJ2-3; D perhaps matches TRBD2 (6 bases). Germline V CDR1 and CDR2: LNHDA, SQIVND (reference sequence). The germline V and J ends were trimmed by 3 bases and 3 bases, with 22 bases remaining between them. This CDR3 region has 18 residues. The CDR3 here is CASSMVWGDGLGTDTQYF. CDR3 sequence (DNA): TGTGCCAGTAGTATGGTATGGGGGGACGGGTTAGGTACAGATACGCAGTATTTT.

V and J are TRBV28 and TRBJ1-6; maybe TRBD1 (6 bases). This CDR3 spans 15 amino acids. Germline V gives CDR1 MDHEN, CDR2 SYDVKM. Trimming took 5 bases from V and 6 from J, leaving 14 bases between them. CDR3 in DNA: TGTGCCAGCAGTACGGACAGCACATTTAATTCACCCCTCCACTTT. Encoded protein: CASSTDSTFNSPLHF.

The V and J genes are TRBV7-7 and TRBJ1-4, with D possibly matching TRBD1 (6 bases). Germline lookup yields CDR1 SSHAT and CDR2 FNYEAQ (reference sequence). The CDR3 length is 13 residues. The germline V and J ends were trimmed by 1 base and 14 bases, with 14 bases remaining between them. The CDR3 protein is CASSLEITGRLFF. In DNA form, the CDR3 reads TGTGCCAGCAGCTTAGAGATAACAGGGCGGCTGTTTTTT.

This chain uses TRBV28 with TRBJ2-2; 8 bases match TRBD1. The CDR3 runs to 16 residues. The germline V gene encodes CDR1 MDHEN and CDR2 SYDVKM. With V trimmed by 8 bases and J by 3 bases, 11 bases remained unmatched. CDR3 DNA: TGTGCCAGCCAGAGCCAGGGACAGGCGTACACCGGGGAGCTGTTTTTT. Translating it yields CASQSQGQAYTGELFF.